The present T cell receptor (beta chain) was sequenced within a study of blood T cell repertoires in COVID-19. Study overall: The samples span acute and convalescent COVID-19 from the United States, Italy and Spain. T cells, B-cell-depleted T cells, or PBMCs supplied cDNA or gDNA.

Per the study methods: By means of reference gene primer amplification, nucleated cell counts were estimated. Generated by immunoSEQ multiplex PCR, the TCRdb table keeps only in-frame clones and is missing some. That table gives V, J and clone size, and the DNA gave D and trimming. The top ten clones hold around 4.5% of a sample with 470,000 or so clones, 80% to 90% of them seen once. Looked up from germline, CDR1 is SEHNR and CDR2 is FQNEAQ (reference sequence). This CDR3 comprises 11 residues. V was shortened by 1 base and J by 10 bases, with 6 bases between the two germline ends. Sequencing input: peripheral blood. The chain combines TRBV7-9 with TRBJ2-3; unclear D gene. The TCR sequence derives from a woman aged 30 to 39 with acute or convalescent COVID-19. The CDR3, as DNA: TGTGCCAGCAGCTTAGGGCTCCCGCAGTATTTT. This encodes CASSLGLPQYF.